These 4 T cell receptor beta chains originate from one sample sequenced in a study of T-cell memory formation after mild COVID-19. MiXCR, run by TCRdb on the 5' RACE reads, gives a single entry per CDR3 protein. The sample lists some 190,000 distinct CDR3 sequences, about 16% occurring once. The sample taken for sequencing was PBMCs or a T cell subset sorted from them (not recorded which). All receptors derive from an adult woman who had mild COVID-19 (a few samples of this study predate the infection). Cell type and time point are not known.

The J gene is TRBJ2-2, the V gene TRBV12-3 or TRBV12-4; D uncertain. Trimming took off 5 bases at V and 4 bases at J, with 17 bases between the two ends. The CDR3 is 16 amino acids. The chain's CDR3 is CASSPLGFNPTGELFF. The CDR3 coding sequence is TGTGCCAGCAGTCCCCTAGGGTTCAACCCCACCGGGGAGCTGTTTTTT.

V gene TRBV7-3 combines with J gene TRBJ1-1; D not resolved. Per germline, CDR1 SGHTA and CDR2 FQGTGA. This CDR3 is 13 amino acids long. Trimming took 4 bases from V and 2 from J, leaving 8 bases between them. CDR3 loop: CASSYSGNTEAFF. CDR3 DNA: TGTGCCAGCAGCTATTCAGGTAACACTGAAGCTTTCTTT.

In its sample, this clonotype was seen a few times. Here the CDR3 DNA reads TGTGCCAGCAGTGATCCCCAGGGCTTCAACTATGGCTACACCTTC. Amino acid sequence: CASSDPQGFNYGYTF. The V and J genes are TRBV6-5 and TRBJ1-2; the D gene is possibly TRBD1 (5 bases). V gave up 5 bases and J gave up 2 bases, with 15 bases separating them. Germline CDR1 MNHEY, CDR2 SVGAGI. The CDR3 has 15 amino acids.

The J gene is TRBJ1-2, the V gene TRBV7-8; D unclear. The germline CDR1 and CDR2 sequences are SGHVS and FQNEAQ. This CDR3 has 14 residues. V was cut by 2 bases and J by 8 bases, with 15 bases left in between. The CDR3 here is CASSLLRAPGGYTF. DNA of the CDR3: TGTGCCAGCAGCTTACTCCGGGCCCCGGGGGGCTACACCTTC.